This is a list of T cell receptor beta chains from one sample in a study of cytomegalovirus exposure and HLA in healthy donors. Only in-frame clones appear in the TCRdb table, and some are missing; sequencing was by immunoSEQ multiplex PCR. The sample holds approximately 90,000 clones, roughly 8.2% seen once. The specimen sequenced was PBMCs. Receptors originate from a man in his fifties in good health and CMV-seronegative. The CDR3 runs from the conserved cysteine through the conserved F or W. A D gene is named only where the DNA matches it firmly. Clone size appears in some rows only: once, few, many, or a class for an expanded clone.

D gene	clone size	V gene	J gene	CDR3 DNA	CDR3 protein
.	.	TRBV7-9	TRBJ2-2	TGTGCCAGCAGCTTAGTCCTGAGCGGGGAGCTGTTTTTT	CASSLVLSGELFF
TRBD2	few	TRBV27	TRBJ2-5	TGTGCCAGCAGTGGGCCCGGGACTACTCAAGAGACCCAGTACTTC	CASSGPGTTQETQYF
TRBD1	few	TRBV4-1	TRBJ2-7	TGCGCCAGCAGCCATAAGACAGGGCTTCCCTACGAGCAGTACTTC	CASSHKTGLPYEQYF
TRBD1	.	TRBV6-5	TRBJ1-1	TGTGCCAGCAGTTACGACAGGGAGAACACTGAAGCTTTCTTT	CASSYDRENTEAFF
.	.	TRBV28	TRBJ1-1	TGTGCCAGCAGTTTGGGGGGGGCAGGCGGGTTGAACACTGAAGCTTTCTTT	CASSLGGAGGLNTEAFF
TRBD2	.	TRBV11-2	TRBJ2-2	TGTGCCAGCAGAGGGCTAGCGGGAGGGCCTGTCATTCCCGGGGAGCTGTTTTTT	CASRGLAGGPVIPGELFF
.	few	TRBV28	TRBJ1-2	TGTGCCAGCAACTCCAGGTACGGCTACACCTTC	CASNSRYGYTF
.	.	TRBV6-1	TRBJ1-1	TGTGCCAGCAGCCCTAACAGGGAGAACACTGAAGCTTTCTTT	CASSPNRENTEAFF
TRBD2	.	TRBV28	TRBJ2-3	TGTGCCAGCAGTACTCCCTCCTCTTTAGCGGGAGCAGATACGCAGTATTTT	CASSTPSSLAGADTQYF
.	few	TRBV4-1	TRBJ2-2	TGCGCCAGCAGCCAAGGACAGACCGGGGAGCTGTTTTTT	CASSQGQTGELFF
.	few	TRBV10-3	TRBJ1-4	TGTGCCATCAGTGAGTCGCGGGGTAGTAATGAAAAACTGTTTTTT	CAISESRGSNEKLFF
.	.	TRBV11-3	TRBJ1-6	TGTGCCAGCTTAGATAGACGGGAGGTTAGGTCACCCCTCCACTTT	CASLDRREVRSPLHF
TRBD2	.	TRBV5-6	TRBJ2-2	TGTGCCAGCAGCCAAATAGCGGGGACCGGGGAGCTGTTTTTT	CASSQIAGTGELFF
TRBD2	few	TRBV7-3	TRBJ2-7	TGTGCCAGCAGCCCAAGGACTAGCGGGGGGCTCTTTTACGAGCAGTACTTC	CASSPRTSGGLFYEQYF
TRBD2	.	TRBV11-2	TRBJ2-1	TGTGCCAGCAGCCCCCGGGGGGGGCTGAGCTCCTACAATGAGCAGTTCTTC	CASSPRGGLSSYNEQFF
TRBD1	few	TRBV28	TRBJ1-4	TGTGCCAGCAGTGCCACAGGGGGCGTTAGAGAAAAACTGTTTTTT	CASSATGGVREKLFF
.	.	TRBV14	TRBJ1-6	TGTGCCAGCAGCCAAGAGGTTCCGGGTTCACCCCTCCACTTT	CASSQEVPGSPLHF
TRBD2	.	TRBV9	TRBJ2-2	TGTGCCAGCAGCCCAAGCCTAGCGGAGGGGAACACCGGGGAGCTGTTTTTT	CASSPSLAEGNTGELFF
TRBD2	few	TRBV5-4	TRBJ2-3	TGTGCCAGCAGCACTGGAATGGGACTAGCGAAAAGCACAGATACGCAGTATTTT	CASSTGMGLAKSTDTQYF
TRBD2	.	TRBV19	TRBJ2-2	TGTGCCAGTAGTGTAAGGCTAGGGGGAGCGGGGGCGAACACCGGGGAGCTGTTTTTT	CASSVRLGGAGANTGELFF
.	few	TRBV28	TRBJ1-1	TGTGCCAGCTCCCCCTCCCCAACAGAATTCCCTGAAGCTTTCTTT	CASSPSPTEFPEAFF
.	.	TRBV28	TRBJ2-5	TGTGCCAGCACTCAAGTGAAAGGGAGCCGCCAAGAGACCCAGTACTTC	CASTQVKGSRQETQYF
TRBD1	few	TRBV15	TRBJ1-2	TGTGCCACCAGCAGGTCGGGACAGGGGGCGCGGGGCTACACCTTC	CATSRSGQGARGYTF
.	few	TRBV18	TRBJ2-5	TGTGCCAGCTCACCCGGAGGGCTTGAGACCCAGTACTTC	CASSPGGLETQYF
TRBD1	.	TRBV29-1	TRBJ2-1	TGCAGCGTTGATCGGGACAGGGGGCTTAGTGAGCAGTTCTTC	CSVDRDRGLSEQFF
TRBD2	.	TRBV19	TRBJ2-1	TGTGCCAGTAGGGCTAGCGGGGTCTATGAGCAGTTCTTC	CASRASGVYEQFF
TRBD1	few	TRBV4-1	TRBJ1-3	TGCGCCAGCAGCCCGACAGGGCCGTTCTCTGGAAACACCATATATTTT	CASSPTGPFSGNTIYF
TRBD2	.	TRBV19	TRBJ2-7	TGTGCCACCGCGGGACTAGCGGGAAGTTACGAGCAGTACTTC	CATAGLAGSYEQYF
TRBD2	few	TRBV9	TRBJ2-7	TGTGCCAGCAGCGTCAGCGGGGCGTCCCCCCACGAGCAGTACTTC	CASSVSGASPHEQYF
.	few	TRBV18	TRBJ2-5	TGTGCCAGCTCACCCCTTCCGGGGAAGCCAGCCCAAGAGACCCAGTACTTC	CASSPLPGKPAQETQYF
TRBD1	.	TRBV13	TRBJ1-1	TGTGCCAGCAGCCCCCCCCGGGACAGGGGAAACACTGAAGCTTTCTTT	CASSPPRDRGNTEAFF
.	few	TRBV11-3	TRBJ2-1	TGTGCCAGCAGCTTAGACGCCACTAGCAACTATGAGCAGTTCTTC	CASSLDATSNYEQFF
TRBD1	.	TRBV29-1	TRBJ1-4	TGCAGCGTTGATGCGGGGCTGACAGGGGCAGGGGAAAAACTGTTTTTT	CSVDAGLTGAGEKLFF
TRBD1	few	TRBV6-5	TRBJ2-7	TGTGCCAGCCGAACCTCCGGGACAGGGGCCTACGAGCAGTACTTC	CASRTSGTGAYEQYF
TRBD2	.	TRBV5-4	TRBJ2-7	TGTGCCAGCAGCGGGACTAGCGGGAGATCATCCTACGAGCAGTACTTC	CASSGTSGRSSYEQYF
TRBD2	many	TRBV4-3	TRBJ2-3	TGCGCCAGCAGCCAAGAGACTAGCGGGAGGGCCAGAGATACGCAGTATTTT	CASSQETSGRARDTQYF
.	.	TRBV15	TRBJ2-5	TGTGCCACCAGCAGAGCCCCGTCAGAGACCCAGTACTTC	CATSRAPSETQYF
.	.	TRBV7-8	TRBJ2-5	TGTGCCAGCAGCTTAGCCGGGGCAGGGGAACAAGAGACCCAGTACTTC	CASSLAGAGEQETQYF
.	.	TRBV7-2	TRBJ1-1	TGTGCCAGCAGACTCTTACGGGGGGGCACTGAAGCTTTCTTT	CASRLLRGGTEAFF
.	few	TRBV7-6	TRBJ2-7	TGTGCCAGCAGCCTATGGGGCGGAACCTTATACGAGCAGTACTTC	CASSLWGGTLYEQYF